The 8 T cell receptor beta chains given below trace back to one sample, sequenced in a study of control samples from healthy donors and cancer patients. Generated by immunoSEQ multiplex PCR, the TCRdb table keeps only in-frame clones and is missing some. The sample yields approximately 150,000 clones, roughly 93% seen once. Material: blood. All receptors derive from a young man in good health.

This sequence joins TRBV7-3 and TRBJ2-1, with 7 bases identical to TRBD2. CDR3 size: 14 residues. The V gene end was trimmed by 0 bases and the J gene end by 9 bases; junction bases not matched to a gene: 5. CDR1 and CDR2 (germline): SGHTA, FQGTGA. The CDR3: CASSLTSGDGEQFF. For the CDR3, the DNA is TGTGCCAGCAGCTTAACGAGCGGGGACGGTGAGCAGTTCTTC. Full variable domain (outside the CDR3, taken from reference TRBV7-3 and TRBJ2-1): GAGVSQTPSNKVTEKGKYVELRCDPISGHTALYWYRQSLGQGPEFLIYFQGTGAADDSGLPNDRFFAVRPEGSVSTLKIQRTERGDSAVYLCASSLTSGDGEQFFGPGTRLTVL.

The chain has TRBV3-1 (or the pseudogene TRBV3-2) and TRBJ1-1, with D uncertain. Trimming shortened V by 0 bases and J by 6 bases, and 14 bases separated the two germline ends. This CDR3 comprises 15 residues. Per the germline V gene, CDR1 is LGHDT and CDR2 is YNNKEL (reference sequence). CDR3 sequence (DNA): TGTGCCAGCAGCCAAGATGTCGGGTTGTCGGCTGAAGCTTTCTTT. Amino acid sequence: CASSQDVGLSAEAFF.

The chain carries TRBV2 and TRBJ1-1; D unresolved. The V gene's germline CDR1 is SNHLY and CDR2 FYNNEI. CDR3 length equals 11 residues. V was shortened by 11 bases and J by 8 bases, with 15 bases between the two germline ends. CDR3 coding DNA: TGTGCCGAGCAACCGTTCGCGGAAGCTTTCTTT. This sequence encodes CAEQPFAEAFF.

CDR3 residues: CAGFFRGMNTEAFF. CDR3 nucleotide sequence: TGTGCCGGTTTTTTCCGTGGAATGAACACTGAAGCTTTCTTT. This sequence joins TRBV2 and TRBJ1-1; D unclear. CDR1 and CDR2 from the germline V gene are SNHLY and FYNNEI. V lost 11 bases to trimming and J lost 0 bases, with 16 bases between them. The CDR3 sequence is 14 residues long.

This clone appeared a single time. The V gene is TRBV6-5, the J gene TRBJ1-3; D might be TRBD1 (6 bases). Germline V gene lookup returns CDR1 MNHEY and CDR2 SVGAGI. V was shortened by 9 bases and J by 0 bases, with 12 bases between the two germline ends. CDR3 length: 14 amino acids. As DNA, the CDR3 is TGTGCCAGTGGCCGGGACAACTCTGGAAACACCATATATTTT. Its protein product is CASGRDNSGNTIYF.

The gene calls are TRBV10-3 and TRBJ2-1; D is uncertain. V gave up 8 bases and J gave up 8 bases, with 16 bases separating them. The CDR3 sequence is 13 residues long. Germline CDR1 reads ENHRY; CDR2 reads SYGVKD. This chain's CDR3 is CAIRTTLLHEQFF. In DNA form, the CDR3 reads TGTGCCATCCGTACAACACTACTTCATGAGCAGTTCTTC.

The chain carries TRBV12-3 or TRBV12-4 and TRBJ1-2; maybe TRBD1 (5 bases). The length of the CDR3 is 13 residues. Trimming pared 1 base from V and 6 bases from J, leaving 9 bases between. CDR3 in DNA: TGTGCCAGCAGTTTAGGCAGGGTGAATGGCTACACCTTC. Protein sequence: CASSLGRVNGYTF.

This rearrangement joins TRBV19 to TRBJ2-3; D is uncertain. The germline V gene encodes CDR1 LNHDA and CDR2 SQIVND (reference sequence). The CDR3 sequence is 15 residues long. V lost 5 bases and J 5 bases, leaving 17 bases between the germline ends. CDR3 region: CASSFGTNLEDTQYF. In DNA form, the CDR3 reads TGTGCCAGTAGTTTCGGCACAAACTTGGAAGATACGCAGTATTTT.